The clone carrying this TCR beta chain has at least ten counts. Its antigen is unknown. Each CDR3 protein gets one entry after TCRdb re-called the 5' RACE reads with MiXCR. This table has more than 55,000 distinct CDR3 sequences, approximately 9% appearing once. CDR1 and CDR2 (germline): SQVTM, ANQGSEA. The V segment lost 3 bases and the J segment 1 base; nucleotides outside the gene matches: 4. This CDR3 region has 14 residues. This record comes from a study of early T cells in non-severe SARS-CoV-2 infection. Study conclusions and caveats: Database matching using VDJdb favored anti-spike CD8 responses, with private and CD4 specificities left missing.

The sequenced material came from whole blood. This chain uses TRBV29-1 with TRBJ2-3; the match to TRBD2 covers 7 bases. The clonotype originates from an adult who was a healthcare worker with PCR-confirmed SARS-CoV-2 infection or an uninfected control (not recorded which). CDR3 DNA sequence: TGCAGCGTTGAGTTCGCGGGAGGCACAGATACGCAGTATTTT. Amino acid sequence: CSVEFAGGTDTQYF.